This TCR beta chain was recovered during a study of shared clonotypes between healthy human individuals. Study findings and constraints: A few donors showed sharing of 4.5% to 5% of naive CD4 clonotypes.

On sorted subsets, replicate PCRs used roughly 190 ng DNA, or about 33,000 T cell genomes. Sequenced by immunoSEQ multiplex PCR; TCRdb stores in-frame clones only, minus some. The top ten clones hold 0.36% of a sample with 2 million to 3 million clones, over 85% of them seen once. A remark on this clone: Its matching antigen is unknown. Other DNA sequences in the sample encode the same CDR3.

V was pared by 0 bases and J by 6 bases, with 10 bases between. Per germline, CDR1 SGHRS and CDR2 YFSETQ. The CDR3 covers 14 residues. Donors, healthy HIV-negative adults, lacked recent acute infections or vaccinations. The donors, all of them Caucasian adults, lived in Nashville, Tennessee. The material sequenced was naive CD4+ T cells from PBMCs. Subset in this sample: CD45RA+ positively selected. The clonotype was recovered from a man between 18 and 29 years old in good health. Some clones in this sample may be carry-over from other donors' samples. The V call is TRBV5-1, the J call TRBJ1-5; the D gene is possibly TRBD1 (6 bases). The CDR3 is CASSLGGPGQPQHF. The CDR3 nucleotides are TGCGCCAGCAGCTTGGGGGGGCCGGGTCAGCCCCAGCATTTT.